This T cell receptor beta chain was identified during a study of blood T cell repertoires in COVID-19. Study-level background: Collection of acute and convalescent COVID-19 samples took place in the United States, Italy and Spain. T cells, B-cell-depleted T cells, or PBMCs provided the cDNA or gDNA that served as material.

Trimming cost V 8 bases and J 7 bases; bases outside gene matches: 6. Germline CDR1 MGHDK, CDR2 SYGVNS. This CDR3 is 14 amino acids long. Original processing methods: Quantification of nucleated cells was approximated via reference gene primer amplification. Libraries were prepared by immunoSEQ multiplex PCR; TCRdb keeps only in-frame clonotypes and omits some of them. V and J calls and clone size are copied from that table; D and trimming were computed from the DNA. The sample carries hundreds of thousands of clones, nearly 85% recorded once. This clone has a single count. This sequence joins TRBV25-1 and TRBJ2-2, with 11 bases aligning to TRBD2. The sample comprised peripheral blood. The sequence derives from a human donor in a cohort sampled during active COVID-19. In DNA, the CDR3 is TGTGCCAGCGGAATAGCGGGGGGGATCGGGGAGCTGTTTTTT. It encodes CASGIAGGIGELFF.